The present entry profiles one T cell receptor beta chain with its context. Its antigen remains undetermined. Base qualities are missing; no much larger clone stands one base away. Library preparation employed the immunoSEQ multiplex PCR assay. A mixture of 60 forward primers for TCR Vbeta segments and 13 reverse primers for TCR Jbeta segments was used in the multiplex PCR. A multiplex PCR assay on genomic DNA amplified the CDR3 region of rearranged TCR beta genes. The amplified TCR beta libraries were sequenced on the Illumina HiSeq System as 87-base-pair reads. Per the original workflow: In a later analysis, tens of millions of unique TCR beta chains were counted across the 666 repertoires, and roughly 11 million of these chains were shared by at least two donors. To remove PCR and sequencing errors, raw reads were error-corrected and collapsed into unique sequences using a nearest-neighbor algorithm that merged closely related sequences. Alignment of CDR3 sequences to IMGT reference sequences was used to assign V, D and J gene segments. For a sequence to be retained, at least a six-nucleotide match to both a V gene segment and a J gene segment was required. A rearrangement counted as productive if the CDR3 had no stop codons and remained in frame with V and J, and every other rearrangement counted as non-productive. CDR3 was defined according to IMGT convention as the region running from the second conserved V-encoded cysteine to the conserved J-encoded phenylalanine. In an earlier analysis of approximately 590 of the donors, sequences lacking an unambiguous match to a single V gene segment were excluded. An earlier analysis of some 610 of the donors called V segments functional above 56.7% productive rearrangements and segregating when the between-donor standard deviation exceeded 5%. A statistical classification framework was built to diagnose cytomegalovirus status from the catalog of TCR beta chain sequences. In a later analysis, TCR nucleotide sequences were compared against IMGT/GENE-DB human TR gene sequences so that V and J genes could be assigned. A later analysis assigned CDR3 sequences and most-parsimonious VDJ recombination scenarios with the TCRdist pipeline. In a later analysis, each TCR beta chain was defined by its CDR3 amino acid sequence together with its V-gene family, and reads without a unique V-gene family were excluded. In a later analysis, some 600 highly shared, low-generation-probability nucleotide sequences were removed to address suspected cross-contamination and a sequencing artifact. A later analysis calculated a clonal expansion index for each public chain from normalized within-repertoire ranks of inferred template counts. Generation probabilities in a later analysis came from a VDJ recombination model fitted to out-of-frame rearrangements, and those results were checked against IGoR. In a later analysis, hypergeometric tests were used to score TCR-TCR, TCR-HLA and TCR-CMV co-occurrence, with a repertoire-size bias correction applied to TCR pairs. To estimate false discovery rates, a later analysis permuted the HLA or CMV assignments 20 times. A later analysis grouped co-occurring TCRs with DBSCAN, adding TCRdist sequence similarity when clustering within HLA-allele-positive subsets. Repertoires with fewer than 30,000 or more than 120,000 public chains, plus five repertoires with anomalous nucleotide sharing, were excluded from co-occurrence clustering. TCRdb's version of the immuneACCESS table is confined to in-frame rearrangements and falls short of the full clone set. An unresolved V gene accounts for under half of the shortfall where checked; the remainder is of unknown origin. V and J calls plus clone size are reproduced from that table; the DNA served to infer D and trimming. In all, the sample holds under 150,000 clones, and 70% to 85% of those were seen once. The ten most abundant clones make up about 2.7% of the sample.

This specimen belongs to a study of cytomegalovirus exposure and HLA in healthy donors (dated by TCRdb to between 2016 and 2019). Context from the whole study: In an earlier analysis of 587 of the donors, 276 Gb of sequence data and just under 120 million unique TCR beta sequences from about 179 million T cells were reported. An early release that covered more than 550 HLA-typed donors contained 250 to 350 gigabases of sequencing data and 70 million to 100 million unique TCR sequences. The genetic ancestry cluster associated with self-reported Caucasian donors included about 84% of the approximately 430 genotyped donors. The study was designed to test whether signatures of past pathogen exposure could be identified by cataloging public T cell receptors. The T cell repertoires of several hundred subjects were profiled by immunosequencing and related to cytomegalovirus serostatus. A separate validation cohort of roughly 130 different subjects was used in addition to the roughly 670-subject first cohort. To predict cytomegalovirus infection status, the study brought together high-throughput TCR immunosequencing, statistical association of individual TCRs with disease status, and machine learning. A later analysis re-examined previously published TCR beta repertoires from around 670 donors and added high-resolution HLA genotyping to investigate patterns of TCR occurrence. Rather than using new phenotypic data, the later analysis identified candidate immune exposures from TCR beta sequences and from how often those sequences occurred across donors. An earlier analysis of about 600 of the donors used high-throughput TCR beta sequencing to judge whether each TCR beta V gene segment behaved as functional or pseudogenic. Alongside the repertoire data, information on donor age, sex, ethnicity and CMV serostatus was compiled. In a later genetic analysis, genome-wide SNP genotypes for about three fifths of the roughly 670 donors were used, and that subset was treated as a discovery cohort. Every repertoire in the discovery cohort had been generated on one and the same sequencing platform. HLA typing covered class I and class II loci at four-digit resolution. The number of donors typed differed by locus, with 629-630 for A, B, C, DRB1 and DQB1, around 500 for DQA1, 600 to 610 for DPA1, and roughly 450 for DPB1. Because of strong linkage in the cohort, roughly five DR-DQ haplotypes were treated as single units for association and clustering. Among about 370 genotyped donors of the cohort, an average of approximately 200,000 unique TCR beta nucleotide sequences was sequenced per donor, of which about 18% were non-productive.

The cohort was made up of about 610 healthy bone marrow donors. Cohort members were all nominally healthy when sampled, although unrecorded immune exposures were likely present. The donor tested CMV seronegative and was one of the 352 seronegative cohort members. Each donor provided a peripheral blood sample, and peripheral blood mononuclear cells were used for TCR beta sequencing. The Qiagen DNeasy Blood Extraction Kit was used to extract genomic DNA from the blood cell samples. Results the study describes overall, beyond this receptor: A further reported finding was that TCR beta sequences accurately predicted the HLA-A and HLA-B alleles for most subjects in the first cohort. According to a later analysis, TCR association rates differed among HLA loci, with DRB1 alleles showing the most associated TCRs and HLA-C alleles showing the fewest. A group of highly shared sequence variants was considered likely to be a technical artifact of the sequencing pipeline. Presence/absence analyses assumed roughly uniform sequencing depth across donors, an assumption that may not hold. Only TCR beta chains were sequenced in this cohort, and the absence of alpha or paired-chain data limited detectable features. An earlier analysis of approximately 600 of the donors showed that most TCR beta V segments appeared in productive rearrangements either about 87% or about 30% of the time, which broadly matched IMGT annotations. A later analysis associated about 16,000 TCR beta sequences with specific HLA alleles at a false discovery rate of 0.05. Across donors, most TCR sequences were observed very rarely, whereas some public TCRs were present in many individuals. The study gave a list of over 150 TCR beta chains associated with cytomegalovirus. A later analysis found that most CMV-associated TCR beta chains appeared HLA-restricted, with HLA associations seemingly driven largely by CMV exposure. In a later analysis, HLA-associated TCR beta chains showed more clonal expansion and lower generation probabilities than non-associated chains that were equally common. The authors suggested that the approach could potentially be generalized to other disease states and immunological phenotypes. The only immune exposure information available for the cohort was CMV serostatus. The 87-base-pair reads could not distinguish some IMGT-functional V segments, including TRBV6-2 and TRBV6-3, so those segments were excluded. The classifier was reported to diagnose cytomegalovirus status with high specificity and sensitivity in both the original cohort and the validation cohort. Correlated functional status among segregating V segments might reflect linkage disequilibrium, but an unknown experimental factor could not be ruled out. Assigning TCR associations to individual alleles was difficult when HLA alleles, especially DR and DQ, strongly co-occurred. Because HLA typing was unavailable for some donors at each locus, only the typed subset was used in association tests. Compared with the roughly 670-donor mean, donors in an Asian-associated ancestry cluster had fewer N-insertions in productive TCRs, according to a later genetic analysis. In vitro tests confirmed that a few of the cytomegalovirus-associated TCR beta chains recognize cytomegalovirus antigens. Because counts were too low, more than 15 rarely observed V segments, including chromosome 9 orphons, were excluded from the earlier analysis of a few hundred of the donors. In a later analysis, several top co-occurrence clusters were reported to appear linked to parvovirus B19, influenza, CMV and Epstein-Barr virus. In a later genetic analysis, a missense DCLRE1C variant was associated with V-gene and J-gene trimming of TCR beta chains, and the association was replicated in an independent cohort.

Including the terminal cysteine and phenylalanine, the CDR3 comprises 16 residues. Of the read, only the CDR3 DNA is kept; its 48 bases are in frame from base 1. The junction carries 19 bases between V and J, which are trimmed by 4 bases and 4 bases respectively. CDR1 MNHNS and CDR2 SASEGT were looked up in the germline V gene. Source material: PBMCs. The rearranged chain carries TRBV6-1 and TRBJ1-2; the D gene assignment is ambiguous. This receptor was obtained from a woman in her late teens or twenties in good health and CMV-seronegative. CDR3 reads: CASSGRDRQPLYGYTF. Here is the DNA: TGTGCCAGCAGTGGGAGGGATCGTCAGCCTCTCTATGGCTACACCTTC.